This T cell receptor (beta chain) came from a study of post-analysis software for immune sequencing data. On the study more broadly: Included courses were relapsing-remitting and secondary progressive multiple sclerosis; progressive-relapsing multiple sclerosis was also included.

This clonotype occurred a few times. Antigen: not known. TCR beta cDNA libraries included unique molecular identifiers. One entry per CDR3 protein, called by TCRdb with MiXCR from the PCR reads. Of about 770,000 distinct CDR3 sequences listed, around 46% were seen once; the top ten hold 4.9%. Study-level results: Analysis by F measure revealed that same-batch samples clustered strongly together. Diversity measured as normalized Chao1 was significantly lower in multiple sclerosis patients than in controls.

The sequencing input was blood. This receptor was identified in a girl aged 5-17 years with multiple sclerosis.

This CDR3 reads CASSIGSATDTQYF. The CDR3 DNA reads TGTGCCAGCAGTATAGGGAGTGCGACAGATACGCAGTATTTT. V usage is TRBV25-1 and J usage is TRBJ2-3; a weak D match, TRBD2 (5 bases). Germline CDR1 and CDR2: MGHDK and SYGVNS. Trimming pared 5 bases from V and 3 bases from J, leaving 12 bases between. This CDR3 is built from 14 residues.